Included here is one T cell receptor (beta chain) sequence, with context. The data were taken from a study of blood T cell repertoires in COVID-19. Background on the study: Whether acute or convalescent, the COVID-19 samples came from the United States, Italy and Spain. PBMCs, B-cell-depleted T cells, or T cells provided the cDNA or gDNA that made up the material.

Source study methods: How many nucleated cells were present was estimated from reference gene primer amplification. Libraries were prepared by immunoSEQ multiplex PCR; TCRdb keeps only in-frame clonotypes and omits some of them. V, J and clone size were drawn from that table, and D and trimming were deduced from the DNA. This sample has around 170,000 clones, with around 89% found just once. Trimming stripped 6 bases from V and 6 bases from J, with 12 bases between. Germline loops: CDR1 SNHLY, CDR2 FYNNEI. This CDR3 is built from 13 residues. This receptor was identified in a woman younger than 45 with acute or convalescent COVID-19. Material: peripheral blood. The chain uses TRBV2 and TRBJ1-5; D is undetermined. The CDR3 bases are TGTGCCAGCAGCGCTACAGTACGTCAGCCCCAGCATTTT. Amino acid sequence: CASSATVRQPQHF.